This passage covers 30 T cell receptor beta chains from one sample sequenced in a study of vaccination effects on CD4 cells after COVID-19. After expansion with viral peptide pools in the ViraFEST assay, antigen-specific CD4+ T cells were sequenced. At the end of about ten days of culture, CD4+ T cells were isolated. A positive SARS-CoV-2 PCR test fell between March and December 2020. Profiling relied on immunoSEQ multiplex PCR, and the TCRdb table lists in-frame clones only, not all of them. The sample holds roughly 25,000 clones, 77% seen once. These receptors have no known antigen. The source was CD4+ T cells from PBMCs cultured with HCoV-NL63 spike peptides, collected before COVID-19 vaccination. The receptors were sampled from a human donor who had a prior SARS-CoV-2 infection.

V and J are TRBV2 and TRBJ2-1; 9 bases agree with TRBD2. From germline, CDR1 is SNHLY and CDR2 FYNNEI. The CDR3 consists of 15 residues. After removal of 4 bases from V and 7 bases from J, the junction contained 8 bases not matched to a gene. CDR3 nucleotides: TGTGCCAGCAGTGCAGAGCGGGGGGATTTGAATGAGCAGTTCTTC. Residues: CASSAERGDLNEQFF.

The rearrangement joins TRBV7-9 to TRBJ2-1; 9 nucleotides align to TRBD2. The germline V gene encodes CDR1 SEHNR and CDR2 FQNEAQ (reference sequence). The CDR3 is 15 amino acids. With 7 bases clipped from V and 5 bases from J, the junction kept 9 bases outside the gene matches. This CDR3 reads CASKILLAGDNEQFF. The CDR3 nucleotides read TGTGCCAGCAAGATCCTTTTAGCGGGGGACAATGAGCAGTTCTTC. Looking up the rest from reference TRBV7-9 and TRBJ2-1 gives the full variable domain: DTGVSQNPRHKITKRGQNVTFRCDPISEHNRLYWYRQTLGQGPEFLTYFQNEAQLEKSRLLSDRFSAERPKGSFSTLEIQRTEQGDSAMYLCASKILLAGDNEQFFGPGTRLTVL.

The chain has TRBV7-6 and TRBJ2-4; D is perhaps TRBD2 (7 bases). This CDR3 region has 15 residues. Germline V gene lookup returns CDR1 SGHVS and CDR2 FNYEAQ. V dropped 7 bases and J dropped 1 base, with 14 bases sitting between them. The CDR3 here is CASISGGAAKNIQYF. In DNA, the CDR3 is TGTGCCAGCATTTCGGGGGGCGCCGCCAAAAACATTCAGTACTTC.

The J gene is TRBJ2-7, the V gene TRBV5-5; either TRBD1 or TRBD2 may supply D (5 bases each). V was pared by 1 base and J by 2 bases, with 13 bases between. From germline, CDR1 is SGHKS and CDR2 YYEKEE (reference sequence). The CDR3 totals 15 residues. Written as DNA, the CDR3 is TGTGCCAGCAGCTTGTGGGCTGAGGGGCCCTACGAGCAGTACTTC. Translation: CASSLWAEGPYEQYF.

The chain uses TRBV30 and TRBJ2-3, with TRBD2 matching over 10 bases. V was clipped by 4 bases and J by 4 bases; unmatched bases: 11. CDR1 and CDR2 (germline): GTSNPN, SVGIG (reference sequence). The CDR3 is 16 amino acids. The CDR3 DNA sequence: TGTGCCTGGACCCCCCCGGGACTAGCGTCGGCAGATACGCAGTATTTT. As protein: CAWTPPGLASADTQYF.

This chain connects TRBV6-5 to TRBJ2-7; 7 bases fit TRBD2. CDR3 length: 13 residues. The germline V gene encodes CDR1 MNHEY and CDR2 SVGAGI. The junction had 4 bases not matched to a gene; V was cut back by 6 bases and J by 2 bases. CDR3 sequence (DNA): TGTGCCAGCAGGGAGCGGGGCCCCTACGAGCAGTACTTC. It encodes CASRERGPYEQYF.

J is TRBJ2-1 and V is TRBV5-6; D is tentatively TRBD1 or TRBD2 (5 bases each). V lost 2 bases and J lost 4, with 19 bases in between. The CDR3 is 17 amino acids. Germline values: CDR1 SGHDT, CDR2 YYEEEE. Here the CDR3 DNA reads TGTGCCAGCAGCTTTTTGGTCGCAGAATGGGGGTACAATGAGCAGTTCTTC. This codes for CASSFLVAEWGYNEQFF.

V usage is TRBV7-3 and J usage is TRBJ2-1, with TRBD1 matching over 9 bases. CDR1 and CDR2 from the germline V gene are SGHTA and FQGTGA. V dropped 5 bases and J dropped 7; count of bases not matched to a gene: 15. The CDR3 extends over 17 amino acids. In DNA, the CDR3 is TGTGCCAGCAGCCAAGCCCCCCCCGGGACAGGGTGGAATGAGCAGTTCTTC. Translated, it gives CASSQAPPGTGWNEQFF.

The chain employs TRBV18 and TRBJ2-1, with 9 bases aligning to TRBD2. The CDR3 runs 16 residues. The V gene end was trimmed by 3 bases and the J gene end by 9 bases; junction bases not matched to a gene: 12. The germline gives CDR1 KGHSH, CDR2 LQKENI. DNA of the CDR3: TGTGCCAGCTCACCCGTACAAGCGGGAGGAACGGGTGAGCAGTTCTTC. Amino acids: CASSPVQAGGTGEQFF.

The chain is built from TRBV5-1 and TRBJ2-3; 7 nucleotides match TRBD2. This CDR3 is built from 17 residues. Trimming took 9 bases from V and 4 from J; bases not matched to a gene: 20. The V gene's germline CDR1 is SGHRS and CDR2 YFSETQ. This CDR3 is CATRGGSLAFVPDTQYF. CDR3 nucleotide sequence: TGCGCCACCAGAGGCGGGTCACTAGCGTTTGTTCCAGATACGCAGTATTTT.

Concerning this clone itself: The junction differs from germline at one of its ends, possibly a read error. This CDR3 is CASSLGGTTLDSNF. The CDR3 nucleotides read TGTGCCAGCAGCCTAGGGGGGACAACACTGGACAGCAACTTC. This chain connects TRBV7-9 to TRBJ1-2; D might be TRBD1 (6 bases). Germline loops: CDR1 SEHNR, CDR2 FQNEAQ (reference sequence). The CDR3 length is 14 residues.

The rearrangement links TRBV18 to TRBJ1-6, with 9 bases that match TRBD1. V gave up 2 bases and J gave up 0 bases; unmatched junction bases: 11. Germline V gene data show CDR1 as KGHSH and CDR2 as LQKENI. The CDR3 runs 20 residues. The CDR3 DNA reads as TGTGCCAGCTCACCATTTCCGGGACAGGGATCCAGCTCCTATAATTCACCCCTCCACTTT. Its translation: CASSPFPGQGSSSYNSPLHF.

This chain joins TRBV10-3 and TRBJ1-1, with 9 bases fitting TRBD1. Per the germline V gene, CDR1 is ENHRY and CDR2 is SYGVKD. The CDR3 has 13 residues. The V segment lost 7 bases and the J segment 3 bases; nucleotides outside the gene matches: 3. CDR3 residues: CAIMRTGDTEAFF. DNA for the CDR3: TGTGCCATCATGAGGACAGGGGACACTGAAGCTTTCTTT.

The V call is TRBV20-1, the J call TRBJ2-1, with D possibly matching TRBD1 (6 bases). Trimming took off 3 bases at V and 5 bases at J, with 14 bases between the two ends. Germline CDR1 DFQATT, CDR2 SNEGSKA (reference sequence). This CDR3 spans 14 amino acids. The CDR3, as DNA: TGCAGTGCTAGTCCAGGGGCCACGAACAATGAGCAGTTCTTC. It translates to CSASPGATNNEQFF.

The chain is built from TRBV15 and TRBJ2-7; D is unclear. Germline V lookup: CDR1 LNHNV, CDR2 YYDKDF (reference sequence). Trimming took off 0 bases at V and 2 bases at J, with 11 bases between the two ends. The CDR3 extends over 15 amino acids. CDR3 in DNA: TGTGCCACCAGCAGAGATCCAAGCGCAACCTACGAGCAGTACTTC. This encodes CATSRDPSATYEQYF.

The chain joins TRBV6-4 to TRBJ2-3; no definite D call. Germline V gene lookup returns CDR1 MRHNA and CDR2 SNTAGT. V shed 0 bases and J shed 2 bases, with 6 bases lying between them. There are 14 residues in the CDR3. CDR3 region: CASSDSDATDTQYF. CDR3 in DNA: TGTGCCAGCAGTGACTCTGATGCCACAGATACGCAGTATTTT.

This chain connects TRBV11-3 to TRBJ1-3; 8 positions match TRBD1. Per germline, CDR1 SGHNT and CDR2 YENEEA. Unmatched junction bases numbered 1, after V lost 3 bases and J lost 0 bases. There are 15 residues in the CDR3. The CDR3 coding sequence is TGTGCCAGCAGCTTTACAGGGGGCTCTGGAAACACCATATATTTT. It codes for CASSFTGGSGNTIYF.

The V gene is TRBV30, the J gene TRBJ1-6, with a tentative D call TRBD1 (6 bases). Germline loops: CDR1 GTSNPN, CDR2 SVGIG (reference sequence). Trimming stripped 3 bases from V and 6 bases from J, with 15 bases between. The CDR3 contains 15 residues. The CDR3 sequence: CAWRTGGNLNSPLHF. CDR3 DNA: TGTGCCTGGAGGACAGGTGGGAATCTTAATTCACCCCTCCACTTT.

J is TRBJ2-1 and V is TRBV24-1; 8 positions match TRBD1. V lost 4 bases and J lost 4; bases outside the gene matches: 11. The CDR3 runs to 17 residues. Germline lookup yields CDR1 KGHDR and CDR2 SFDVKD. Written as DNA, the CDR3 is TGTGCCACCAGTGAACCCCCGGGGACAGGTATATACAATGAGCAGTTCTTC. This gives the protein CATSEPPGTGIYNEQFF.

On this clone: One junction end disagrees with the germline gene, perhaps due to a read error. The chain couples TRBV7-7 to TRBJ2-3; a possible D gene is TRBD1 (6 bases). There are 14 residues in the CDR3. Germline CDR1 is SSHAT and CDR2 is FNYEAQ (reference sequence). CDR3 residues: CASSPGQFTDTQYF. The DNA for the CDR3 is TGTGCTAGCAGCCCAGGACAGTTCACAGATACGCAGTATTTT.

This rearrangement joins TRBV4-2 to TRBJ2-7; D remains ambiguous. The CDR3 covers 13 residues. The ends were cut back, 3 bases at V and 0 bases at J, with 6 bases in the middle. The germline CDR1 and CDR2 sequences are LGHNA and YNFKEQ. The CDR3, as DNA: TGTGCCAGCAGCCAGGCCCCCTCCTACGAGCAGTACTTC. Encoded protein: CASSQAPSYEQYF.

The V gene is TRBV19, the J gene TRBJ1-5; 8 bases match TRBD1. The germline CDR1 and CDR2 sequences are LNHDA and SQIVND (reference sequence). The CDR3 spans 16 residues. V dropped 7 bases and J dropped 7; count of bases not matched to a gene: 15. As DNA, the CDR3 is TGTGCCAGTAACTATCAAGGACAGGGATGGGCCCAGCCCCAGCATTTT. Its translation is CASNYQGQGWAQPQHF.

The chain is built from TRBV19 and TRBJ2-7; D unclear. The ends were cut back, 3 bases at V and 1 base at J, with 13 bases in the middle. This CDR3 has 15 amino acids. The germline V gene encodes CDR1 LNHDA and CDR2 SQIVND (reference sequence). The chain's CDR3 is CASSISSGLSYEQYF. CDR3 in DNA: TGTGCCAGTAGTATTTCTTCAGGCCTATCCTACGAGCAGTACTTC. The complete variable domain, with remaining parts taken from reference TRBV19 and TRBJ2-7, reads DGGITQSPKYLFRKEGQNVTLSCEQNLNHDAMYWYRQDPGQGLRLIYYSQIVNDFQKGDIAEGYSVSREKKESFPLTVTSAQKNPTAFYLCASSISSGLSYEQYFGPGTRLTVT.

The rearrangement joins TRBV11-3 to TRBJ2-7; TRBD2 is a possible D gene (6 bases). This CDR3 region has 13 residues. Trimming took off 2 bases at V and 9 bases at J, with 14 bases between the two ends. Germline V lookup: CDR1 SGHNT, CDR2 YENEEA. DNA for the CDR3: TGTGCCAGCAGCTTATCGGCCCGGGAGTGGCAGTACTTC. Encoded protein: CASSLSAREWQYF.

This rearrangement joins TRBV28 to TRBJ2-7; 8 bases are shared with TRBD1. With V trimmed by 4 bases and J by 5 bases, 10 bases remained unmatched. The CDR3 has 15 amino acids. Germline assignment: CDR1 MDHEN and CDR2 SYDVKM. Here the CDR3 reads CASSSPGQGGNEQYF. The CDR3 DNA reads TGTGCCAGCAGTTCCCCAGGACAGGGTGGCAACGAGCAGTACTTC.

The gene calls are TRBV29-1 and TRBJ2-3, with D perhaps given as TRBD1 or TRBD2 (5 bases each). There are 13 residues in the CDR3. Germline V gives CDR1 SQVTM, CDR2 ANQGSEA. V lost 8 bases to trimming and J lost 2 bases, with 14 bases between them. CDR3 loop: CSNRDQYTDTQYF. The CDR3 region has the DNA TGCAGCAACCGGGACCAGTACACAGATACGCAGTATTTT.

This chain links TRBV10-1 with TRBJ2-2; 7 bases are shared with TRBD1. J was trimmed by 4 bases and V by 2 bases; bases with no gene match: 13. Germline CDR1 reads WNHNN; CDR2 reads SYGVQD (reference sequence). The CDR3 is 18 residues long. CDR3 sequence (DNA): TGCGCCAGCAGTGAGCTAAACCCCCAGGGGGTCGGCACCGGGGAGCTGTTTTTT. The encoded protein is CASSELNPQGVGTGELFF.

This chain links TRBV19 with TRBJ2-7; TRBD1 matches 9 bases. CDR3 length: 14 amino acids. The germline CDR1 and CDR2 sequences are LNHDA and SQIVND (reference sequence). J was trimmed by 3 bases and V by 6 bases; bases with no gene match: 6. This CDR3 is CASSPGQGHYEQYF. The CDR3 bases are TGTGCCAGTAGCCCGGGACAGGGCCACTACGAGCAGTACTTC.

The J gene is TRBJ1-2, the V gene TRBV6-2 or TRBV6-3; maybe TRBD1 (6 bases). Germline loops: CDR1 MNHEY, CDR2 SVGEGT. V lost 4 bases to trimming and J lost 4 bases, with 13 bases between them. The CDR3 is 14 amino acids. This CDR3 reads CASSFIGGIYGYTF. The CDR3 nucleotides read TGTGCCAGCAGTTTTATAGGGGGAATCTATGGCTACACCTTC.

V usage is TRBV5-4 and J usage is TRBJ2-5, with 7 nucleotides matching TRBD2. The CDR3 consists of 16 residues. Germline CDR1 SGHNT, CDR2 YYREEE (reference sequence). The trim removed 4 bases at V and 5 bases at J, leaving 14 bases unmatched. CDR3 sequence (DNA): TGTGCCAGCAGCCTACCCCCCTCGGGAGGTCAGGAGACCCAGTACTTC. Translation gives CASSLPPSGGQETQYF.